This T cell receptor beta chain stems from a study of tumor-infiltrating lymphocytes in primary liver carcinoma. Findings and limits, study-wide: In tumor-adjacent and tumor-blood pairs, overlap was lower than in tumor region pairs.

The germline V gene encodes CDR1 SNHLY and CDR2 FYNNEI. This CDR3 has 14 amino acids. The V gene end was trimmed by 6 bases and the J gene end by 5 bases; junction bases not matched to a gene: 7. As to this clonotype: The antigen is undetermined.

TCR beta cDNA came from about 500 ng total RNA, primed with a constant-region primer. Three nested multiplex PCR rounds, a slightly modified ARM-PCR method, built the TCR beta libraries. TRBV1-TRBV30 forward primers and a C-beta reverse primer were used in the first two PCR rounds, which each ran for approximately 10 cycles. TCRdb recomputed calls from the multiplex PCR reads with MiXCR, one row per CDR3 protein. The sample comprises about 78,000 distinct CDR3 sequences, more than 60% of which are singletons, and around 30% rests with the top ten. From about 20-30 mg of unsorted bulk tissue, DNA and RNA were co-extracted together. Primary liver carcinoma, confirmed by histopathology, was surgically resected. Five separate regions were sampled from each tumor.

The V call is TRBV2, the J call TRBJ2-7; 10 bases are a match to TRBD1. Sequencing used liver tumor tissue from sampling region 4. Subset indicated: tumor region T4, right-lateral pole. The clonotype comes from a man in his forties or fifties with primary liver carcinoma and hepatitis B virus infection. This CDR3 is CASRAGQGSNEQYF. CDR3 bases: TGTGCCAGCAGGGCGGGACAGGGGTCCAACGAGCAGTACTTC.